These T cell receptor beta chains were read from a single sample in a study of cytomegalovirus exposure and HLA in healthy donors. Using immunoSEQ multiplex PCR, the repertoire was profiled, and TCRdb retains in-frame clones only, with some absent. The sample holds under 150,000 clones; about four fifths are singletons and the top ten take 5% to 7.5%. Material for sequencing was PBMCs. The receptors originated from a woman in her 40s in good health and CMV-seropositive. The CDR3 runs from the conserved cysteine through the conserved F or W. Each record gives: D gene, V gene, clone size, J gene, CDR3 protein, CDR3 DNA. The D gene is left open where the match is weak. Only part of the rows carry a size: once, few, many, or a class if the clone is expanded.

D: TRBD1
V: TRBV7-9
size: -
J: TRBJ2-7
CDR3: CSSSLAGTGAYEQYF
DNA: TGTTCCAGCAGCTTAGCCGGGACAGGGGCCTACGAGCAGTACTTC

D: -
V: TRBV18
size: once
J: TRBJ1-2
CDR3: CASSPVQGSNYGYTF
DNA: TGTGCCAGCTCACCGGTCCAGGGGTCAAACTATGGCTACACCTTC

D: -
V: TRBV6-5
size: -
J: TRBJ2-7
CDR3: CASSYSGRPGLGEQYF
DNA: TGTGCCAGCAGTTACTCGGGGAGGCCCGGACTCGGCGAGCAGTACTTC

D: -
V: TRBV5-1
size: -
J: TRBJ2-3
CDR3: CASSLASRAGTDTQYF
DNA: TGCGCCAGCAGCTTGGCGTCGAGAGCCGGCACAGATACGCAGTATTTT

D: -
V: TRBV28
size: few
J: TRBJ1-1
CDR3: CASSFYGRTKGGNTEAFF
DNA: TGTGCCAGCAGTTTTTATGGGAGGACGAAAGGTGGGAACACTGAAGCTTTCTTT

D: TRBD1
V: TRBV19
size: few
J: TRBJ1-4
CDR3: CASTLRPGGARSEKLFF
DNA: TGTGCCAGTACCTTACGTCCAGGGGGAGCCCGTAGCGAAAAACTGTTTTTT

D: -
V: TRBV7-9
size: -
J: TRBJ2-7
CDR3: CASSAVRGYEQYF
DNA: TGTGCCAGCAGCGCCGTGAGGGGGTACGAGCAGTACTTC

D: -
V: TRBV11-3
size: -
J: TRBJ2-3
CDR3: CASSPTRTDTQYF
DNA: TGTGCCAGCAGCCCGACTAGAACAGATACGCAGTATTTT

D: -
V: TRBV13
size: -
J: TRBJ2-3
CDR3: CASSLMSQGITDTQYF
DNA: TGTGCCAGCAGCCTAATGTCGCAGGGAATCACAGATACGCAGTATTTT

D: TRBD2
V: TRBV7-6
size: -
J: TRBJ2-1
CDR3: CASSLRSAGGDHNEQFF
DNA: TGTGCCAGCAGCTTAAGATCTGCGGGAGGGGACCACAATGAGCAGTTCTTC

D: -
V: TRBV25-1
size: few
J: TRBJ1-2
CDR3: CASSESGFYGYTF
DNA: TGTGCCAGCAGTGAATCAGGTTTCTATGGCTACACCTTC

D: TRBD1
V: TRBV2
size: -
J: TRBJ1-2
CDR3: CASKPDRAGYTF
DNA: TGTGCCAGCAAGCCGGACAGGGCTGGCTACACCTTC

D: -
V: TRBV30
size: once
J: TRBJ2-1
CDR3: CAWSAYTRHEQFF
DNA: TGTGCCTGGAGTGCCTACACGAGGCATGAGCAGTTCTTC

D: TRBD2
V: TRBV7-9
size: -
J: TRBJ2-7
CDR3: CASSLDSGRANEQYF
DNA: TGTGCCAGCAGCTTGGACAGCGGGAGGGCCAATGAGCAGTACTTC

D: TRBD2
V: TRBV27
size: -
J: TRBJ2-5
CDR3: CASKTRLADFRETQYF
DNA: TGTGCCAGCAAGACGAGACTAGCGGACTTCCGGGAGACCCAGTACTTC

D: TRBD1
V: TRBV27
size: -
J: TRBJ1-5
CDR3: CASSSLDRDSNQPQHF
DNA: TGTGCCAGCAGTTCCCTGGACAGGGATAGCAATCAGCCCCAGCATTTT

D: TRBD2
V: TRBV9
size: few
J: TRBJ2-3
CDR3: CASSVGTSGAGDTQYF
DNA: TGTGCCAGCAGCGTTGGGACTAGCGGGGCGGGGGATACGCAGTATTTT

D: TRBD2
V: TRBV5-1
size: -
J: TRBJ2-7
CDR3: CASSLGLAGVDEQYF
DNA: TGCGCCAGCAGCTTGGGACTAGCGGGAGTGGATGAGCAGTACTTC

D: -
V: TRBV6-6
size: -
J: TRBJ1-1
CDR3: CASSQRTPEAFF
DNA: TGTGCCAGCAGCCAGAGGACACCCGAAGCTTTCTTT

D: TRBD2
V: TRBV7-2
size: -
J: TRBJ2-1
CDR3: CASSLTGTSYNEQFF
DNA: TGTGCCAGCAGCTTGACCGGGACTAGCTACAATGAGCAGTTCTTC

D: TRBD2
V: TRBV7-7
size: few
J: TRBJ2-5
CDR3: CASSLRVRGSSYQETQYF
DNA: TGTGCTAGCAGCTTAAGGGTCCGCGGGAGTTCGTACCAAGAGACCCAGTACTTC

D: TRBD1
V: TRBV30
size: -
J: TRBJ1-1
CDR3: CAWSPGGTGYNTEAFF
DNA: TGTGCCTGGAGTCCTGGGGGGACAGGGTATAACACTGAAGCTTTCTTT

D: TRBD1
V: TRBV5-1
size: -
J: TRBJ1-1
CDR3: CASSRARQGNTEAFF
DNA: TGCGCCAGCAGCCGCGCGCGACAGGGAAACACTGAAGCTTTCTTT

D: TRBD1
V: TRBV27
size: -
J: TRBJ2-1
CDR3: CASSLGQVRTSSYNEQFF
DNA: TGTGCCAGCAGTTTGGGACAGGTTAGGACGAGCTCCTACAATGAGCAGTTCTTC

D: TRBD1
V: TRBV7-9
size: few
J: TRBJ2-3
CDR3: CASSVRTGERQYF
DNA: TGTGCCAGCAGCGTCCGGACAGGGGAGAGGCAGTATTTT

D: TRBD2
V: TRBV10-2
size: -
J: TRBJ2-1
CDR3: CASSLPGLAGGFYNEQFF
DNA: TGCGCCAGCAGTTTACCGGGACTAGCGGGAGGATTCTACAATGAGCAGTTCTTC

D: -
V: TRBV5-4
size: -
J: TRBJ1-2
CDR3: CASSLVATNYGYTF
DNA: TGTGCCAGCAGCTTGGTTGCGACTAACTATGGCTACACCTTC

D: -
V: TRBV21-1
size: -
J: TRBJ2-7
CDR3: CASSKGAGGFPYEQYF
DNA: TGTGCCAGCAGCAAAGGGGCAGGGGGATTTCCCTACGAGCAGTACTTC

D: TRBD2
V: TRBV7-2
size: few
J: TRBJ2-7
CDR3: CASSLATSGVYEQYF
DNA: TGTGCCAGCAGCTTAGCGACTAGCGGTGTCTACGAGCAGTACTTC

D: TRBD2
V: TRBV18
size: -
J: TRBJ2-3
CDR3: CASSLDRLGLAETDTQYF
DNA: TGTGCCAGCTCACTCGACCGGTTGGGACTAGCGGAGACAGATACGCAGTATTTT

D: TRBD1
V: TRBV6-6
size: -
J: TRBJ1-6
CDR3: CASRGQVNSPLHF
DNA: TGTGCCTCCAGGGGACAGGTCAATTCACCCCTCCACTTT

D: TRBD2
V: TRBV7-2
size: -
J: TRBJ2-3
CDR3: CASSLAGGDTQYF
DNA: TGTGCCAGCAGCTTAGCGGGGGGGGATACGCAGTATTTT

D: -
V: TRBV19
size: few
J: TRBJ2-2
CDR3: CASSSPSNRELFF
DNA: TGTGCCAGTAGTTCCCCGAGCAATCGGGAGCTGTTTTTT

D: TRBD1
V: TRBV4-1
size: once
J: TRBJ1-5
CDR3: CASSQVGQDEAVYQPQHF
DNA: TGCGCCAGCAGCCAAGTTGGACAGGATGAAGCTGTGTATCAGCCCCAGCATTTT

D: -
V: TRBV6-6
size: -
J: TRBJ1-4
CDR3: CASSYSGEKLFF
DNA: TGTGCCAGCAGTTACTCCGGTGAAAAACTGTTTTTT

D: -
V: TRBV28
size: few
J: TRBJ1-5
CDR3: CASSLLAVGNQPQHF
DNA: TGTGCCAGCAGTTTGTTGGCCGTCGGCAATCAGCCCCAGCATTTT

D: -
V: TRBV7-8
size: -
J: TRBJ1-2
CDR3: CASSLVQGNYGYTF
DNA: TGTGCCAGCAGCTTAGTTCAGGGGAACTATGGCTACACCTTC

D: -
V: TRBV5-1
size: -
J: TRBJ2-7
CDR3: CASSPSTGYSSYEQYF
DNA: TGCGCCAGCAGCCCCTCAACAGGATATAGCTCCTACGAGCAGTACTTC

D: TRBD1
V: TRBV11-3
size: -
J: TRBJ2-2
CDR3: CASSLGRWDRPDGTGELFF
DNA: TGTGCCAGCAGCTTAGGGCGGTGGGACAGGCCCGATGGGACCGGGGAGCTGTTTTTT

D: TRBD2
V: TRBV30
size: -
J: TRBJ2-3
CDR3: CAWNSGLAGVDTQYF
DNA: TGTGCCTGGAACTCGGGACTAGCGGGAGTGGATACGCAGTATTTT

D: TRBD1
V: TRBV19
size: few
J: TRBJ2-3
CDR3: CASSSRGTGNTDTQYF
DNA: TGTGCCAGTAGCAGCCGGGGGACAGGGAATACAGATACGCAGTATTTT

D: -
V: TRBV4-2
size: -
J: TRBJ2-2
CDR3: CASNQGGTGELFF
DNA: TGTGCCAGCAACCAGGGGGGCACCGGGGAGCTGTTTTTT

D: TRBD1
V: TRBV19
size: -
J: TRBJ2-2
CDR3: CASRIGEGQGNTGELFF
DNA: TGTGCCAGTAGAATAGGGGAGGGACAGGGAAACACCGGGGAGCTGTTTTTT

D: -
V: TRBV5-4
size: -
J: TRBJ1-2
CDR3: CATHYLGGDGYTF
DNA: TGTGCCACCCACTACCTAGGGGGGGATGGCTACACCTTC

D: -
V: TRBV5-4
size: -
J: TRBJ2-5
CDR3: CASSYGPTTGETQYF
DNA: TGTGCCAGCAGCTACGGGCCTACCACGGGGGAGACCCAGTACTTC

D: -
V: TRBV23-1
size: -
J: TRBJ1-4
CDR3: CASRRKWTNEKLFF
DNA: TGCGCCAGCAGGCGGAAATGGACTAATGAAAAACTGTTTTTT

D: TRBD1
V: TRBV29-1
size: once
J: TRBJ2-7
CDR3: CSVGGLAGGSEQYF
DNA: TGCAGCGTTGGTGGCTTGGCAGGGGGCTCCGAGCAGTACTTC

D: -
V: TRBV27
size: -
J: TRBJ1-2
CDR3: CASSFQGNYGYTF
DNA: TGTGCCAGCAGTTTTCAGGGGAACTATGGCTACACCTTC

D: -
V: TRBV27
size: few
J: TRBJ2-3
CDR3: CARPEFRGKGSTDTQYF
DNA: TGTGCCAGACCGGAATTTAGGGGGAAGGGAAGCACAGATACGCAGTATTTT

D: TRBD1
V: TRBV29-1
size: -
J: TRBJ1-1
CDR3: CSGWDRGVPEAFF
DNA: TGCAGCGGATGGGACAGGGGGGTACCTGAAGCTTTCTTT

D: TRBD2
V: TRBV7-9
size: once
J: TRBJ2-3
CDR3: CASNRSGRRAGDTQYF
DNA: TGTGCCAGCAACCGTAGCGGGAGGAGGGCAGGAGATACGCAGTATTTT

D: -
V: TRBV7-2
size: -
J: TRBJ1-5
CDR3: CASSSRSTGTPQHF
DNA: TGTGCCAGCAGCTCACGCAGTACAGGTACCCCTCAGCATTTT

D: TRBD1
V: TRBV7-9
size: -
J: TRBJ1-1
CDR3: CASSSGGSNTEAFF
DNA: TGTGCCAGCAGCTCAGGGGGCTCGAACACTGAAGCTTTCTTT